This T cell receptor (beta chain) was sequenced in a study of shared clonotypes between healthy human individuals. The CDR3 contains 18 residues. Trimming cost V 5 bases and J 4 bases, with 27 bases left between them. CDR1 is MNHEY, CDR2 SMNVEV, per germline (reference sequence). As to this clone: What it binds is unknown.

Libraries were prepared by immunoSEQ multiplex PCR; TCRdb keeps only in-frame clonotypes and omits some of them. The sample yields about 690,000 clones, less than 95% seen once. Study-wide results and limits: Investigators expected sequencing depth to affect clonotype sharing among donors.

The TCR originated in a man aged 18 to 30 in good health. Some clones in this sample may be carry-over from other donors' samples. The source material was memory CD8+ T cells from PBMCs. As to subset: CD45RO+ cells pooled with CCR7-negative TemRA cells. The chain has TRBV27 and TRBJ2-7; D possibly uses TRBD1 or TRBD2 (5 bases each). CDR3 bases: TGTGCCAGCAGTCCAAACCGACAGAGACGGGACGGCGGTTACGAGCAGTACTTC. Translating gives CASSPNRQRRDGGYEQYF.